The rows below give T cell receptor beta chains drawn from one sample of a study of blood T cell repertoires in COVID-19. Generated by immunoSEQ multiplex PCR, the TCRdb table keeps only in-frame clones and is missing some. The table has roughly 70,000 clones, about 93% seen once; the top ten hold around 7%. Sequencing was done on a sample of peripheral blood. These TCRs come from a human donor in a cohort sampled during active COVID-19. Each CDR3 is given with its conserved first and last residue. D genes are given only for firm matches. Size is stated for part of the rows, as once, few or many counts, or as a class when the clone is expanded.

TRBV11-2	TRBJ1-6	NA	few	TGTGCCAGCAGCTCTCGGGACTCTCGGTCACCCCTCCACTTT	CASSSRDSRSPLHF
TRBV13	TRBJ2-1	TRBD1	NA	TGTGCCAGCAGCTTATATTGGACAGGGGCCTACAATGAGCAGTTCTTC	CASSLYWTGAYNEQFF
TRBV18	TRBJ1-4	NA	NA	TGTGCCAGCTCCCCCGGAGTGACTAATGAAAAACTGTTTTTT	CASSPGVTNEKLFF
TRBV5-1	TRBJ2-2	NA	NA	TGCGCCAGCAGCCATAACACCGGGGAGCTGTTTTTT	CASSHNTGELFF
TRBV6-5	TRBJ2-1	NA	NA	TGTGCCAGCAGTACTGACACCAATGAGCAGTTCTTC	CASSTDTNEQFF
TRBV7-9	TRBJ1-2	TRBD1	NA	TGTGCCAGCAGACAGGGGAACTATGGCTACACCTTC	CASRQGNYGYTF
TRBV24-1	TRBJ2-3	NA	NA	TGTGCCACCAGCCCCCGGAGGGGAGCAGATACGCAGTATTTT	CATSPRRGADTQYF
TRBV6-6	TRBJ1-3	TRBD1	NA	TGTGCCAGCAGTCCGGTCCCGGGACAGGTTCGGGAGGGAAACACCATATATTTT	CASSPVPGQVREGNTIYF
TRBV9	TRBJ1-3	TRBD1	NA	TGTGCCAGCAGCGTAGCTACGGGACAGGGGAACACCATATATTTT	CASSVATGQGNTIYF
TRBV5-1	TRBJ2-1	NA	NA	TGCGCCAGCAGCTCCGAGCCGGGATCCTCCTACAATGAGCAGTTCTTC	CASSSEPGSSYNEQFF
TRBV4-1	TRBJ1-1	NA	NA	TGCGCCAGCAGCCCCCCCGTTTGGGGGGACACTGAAGCTTTCTTT	CASSPPVWGDTEAFF
TRBV4-3	TRBJ1-1	NA	NA	TGCGCCAGCAGCCACGTTACAGGAACCATGAACACTGAAGCTTTCTTT	CASSHVTGTMNTEAFF
TRBV23-1	TRBJ2-2	TRBD1	NA	TGCGCCAGCAGTCAATCCCGGACAGGAGCGAACACCGGGGAGCTGTTTTTT	CASSQSRTGANTGELFF
TRBV19	TRBJ1-2	NA	NA	TGTGCCAGTAGTATACTGGGGCAGGGCCGCATAAATGGCTACACCTTC	CASSILGQGRINGYTF
TRBV6-5	TRBJ2-2	TRBD1	NA	TGTGCCAGCAGCCCGGGACAGACGAACACCGGGGAGCTGTTTTTT	CASSPGQTNTGELFF
TRBV2	TRBJ1-5	NA	NA	TGTGCCAGCAGAAACAGGGAAGATCAGCCCCAGCATTTT	CASRNREDQPQHF
TRBV5-1	TRBJ2-2	TRBD1	NA	TGCGCCAGCAGCCCCGGGACAGCTAACACCGGGGAGCTGTTTTTT	CASSPGTANTGELFF
TRBV3-1/TRBV3-2	TRBJ2-3	NA	NA	TGTGCCAGCAGCCTAACTAGCCCAGATACGCAGTATTTT	CASSLTSPDTQYF
TRBV12-2	TRBJ2-2	NA	few	TGTGCAAGTCGCTTTACCGGGACTAGTATCCCCGGGGAGCTGTTTTTT	CASRFTGTSIPGELFF
TRBV25-1	TRBJ2-5	NA	NA	TGTGCCAGCACCCCAGTGAACCAAGAGACCCAGTACTTC	CASTPVNQETQYF
TRBV5-1	TRBJ1-3	TRBD1	NA	TGCGCCAGCAGCTTGGAGGGGGCGCGAAACACCATATATTTT	CASSLEGARNTIYF
TRBV3-1/TRBV3-2	TRBJ2-7	NA	NA	TGTGCCAGCAGTTTACATGGCGAGCAGTACTTC	CASSLHGEQYF
TRBV3-1/TRBV3-2	TRBJ1-1	NA	NA	TGTGCCAGCAGCCGGCAGGTGGCGAACACTGAAGCTTTCTTT	CASSRQVANTEAFF
TRBV19	TRBJ2-1	NA	NA	TGTGCCACATGGACAAACTCCTACAATGAGCAGTTCTTC	CATWTNSYNEQFF
TRBV7-2	TRBJ1-2	TRBD1	NA	TGTGCCAGCAGTACCCAGGGGGCGTCGAACTATGGCTACACCTTC	CASSTQGASNYGYTF
TRBV18	TRBJ1-1	NA	few	TGTGCCAGCTCACCGGTCGGGGATAACACTGAAGCTTTCTTT	CASSPVGDNTEAFF
TRBV6-5	TRBJ2-7	NA	NA	TGTGCCAGCAGTTCCTTGACGGGAACCTACGAGCAGTACTTC	CASSSLTGTYEQYF
TRBV5-3	TRBJ2-7	NA	NA	TGTGCCAGAAGCCCGACGACTATACTAACTTCCTACGAGCAGTACTTC	CARSPTTILTSYEQYF
TRBV14	TRBJ2-2	TRBD2	NA	TGTGCCAGCAGCCCGAACGGACTAGGTACCGGGGAGCTGTTTTTT	CASSPNGLGTGELFF
TRBV25-1	TRBJ1-5	NA	NA	TGTGCCAGCAGCGCAGGGTCGGGCGATCAGCCCCAGCATTTT	CASSAGSGDQPQHF
TRBV5-6	TRBJ1-6	NA	NA	TGTGCCAGCAGCCTCTATAATTCACCCCTCCACTTT	CASSLYNSPLHF
TRBV6-4	TRBJ1-5	NA	NA	TGTGCCAGCAGTCAGGGATTGGGAGGGCCCCAGCATTTT	CASSQGLGGPQHF
TRBV19	TRBJ1-2	NA	NA	TGTGCCAGTAGTATGAGCGGGACCAAGGCCAACTATGGCTACACCTTC	CASSMSGTKANYGYTF
TRBV6-1	TRBJ1-5	TRBD1	NA	TGTGCCAGCAGTGAAGGGACAGGGAGCAATCAGCCCCAGCATTTT	CASSEGTGSNQPQHF
TRBV5-5	TRBJ2-1	TRBD2	NA	TGTGCCAGCAGCTTCCAAGCGGGGAACAATGAGCAGTTCTTC	CASSFQAGNNEQFF
TRBV6-4	TRBJ2-3	NA	medium-sized	TGTGCCAGCAGTGACCAGGTCACAGATACGCAGTATTTT	CASSDQVTDTQYF
TRBV18	TRBJ2-1	TRBD1	NA	TGTGCCAGCTCACCACAGGGGGCAACCTACAATGAGCAGTTCTTC	CASSPQGATYNEQFF
TRBV28	TRBJ1-1	TRBD1	NA	TGTGCCAGCACCGAATCCAGGGGGAAGAACACTGAAGCTTTCTTT	CASTESRGKNTEAFF